The T cell receptor beta chain under discussion was sequenced for a study of blood T cell repertoires in COVID-19. On the study more broadly: The study drew acute and convalescent COVID-19 samples from the United States, Italy and Spain. T cells, B-cell-depleted T cells, or PBMCs supplied cDNA or gDNA.

V was trimmed by 6 bases and J by 0 bases, leaving 14 bases between them. The CDR3 runs to 15 residues. CDR1 LNHDA and CDR2 SQIVND come from the germline V gene (reference sequence). Under the authors' procedure: Estimated nucleated cell counts came from reference gene primer amplification. Profiled with immunoSEQ multiplex PCR; TCRdb holds only in-frame clones, not every one. The DNA was the basis for D and trimming; V, J and clone size are from that table. The table lists 15,000 to 17,000 clones, 75% to 90% of them singletons. The sequence came from an elderly man with active or convalescent COVID-19. The rearrangement links TRBV19 to TRBJ1-1; D ambiguous. Input material: peripheral blood. The CDR3 is CASSAHSFMNTEAFF. DNA of the CDR3: TGTGCCAGTAGCGCACACAGTTTCATGAACACTGAAGCTTTCTTT.